These 8 T cell receptor beta chains originate from one sample sequenced in a study of identical twins (dated by TCRdb to the mid-2010s). The method behind the library was 5' RACE. Data came from an Illumina HiSeq 2000. TCRdb trimmed the raw reads at Q25, called clones with MiXCR and kept productive beta chains. Each CDR3 protein appears once, grouped with its most common genes and DNA. This sample gives hundreds of thousands of distinct CDR3 sequences in total; roughly 9.4% of them show up just once. The top ten clones comprise roughly 5% of the sample. Sequencing was done on a sample of memory (CD45RO+) T cells sorted from blood. The cell subset or site tag for this specimen amounts to: CD45RO+ enriched T cells. These receptors came from a woman between 18 and 29 years old in good health.

This clonotype was observed many times. This chain joins TRBV5-6 and TRBJ1-6; no definite D call. The germline CDR1 and CDR2 sequences are SGHDT and YYEEEE. This CDR3 comprises 14 residues. Deletions cut 1 base from V and 6 bases from J, with 8 bases between. This chain's CDR3 is CASSLIQVNSPLHF. CDR3 sequence (DNA): TGTGCCAGCAGCTTGATACAAGTTAATTCACCCCTCCACTTT.

This clonotype was detected only a few times. The V gene is TRBV14, the J gene TRBJ2-7, with D possibly called TRBD1 or TRBD2 (5 bases each). Germline V lookup: CDR1 SGHDN, CDR2 FVKESK. The CDR3 is 12 amino acids. V lost 5 bases and J 9 bases, leaving 14 bases between the germline ends. In DNA, the CDR3 is TGTGCCAGCAGCTTTTCCCCAGGGAGGCAGTACTTC. Its protein is CASSFSPGRQYF.

This clonotype was observed at least ten times. The rearrangement joins TRBV7-8 to TRBJ2-2, with D unresolved. CDR1 and CDR2 from the germline V gene are SGHVS and FQNEAQ. CDR3 length equals 14 residues. Trimming cost V 5 bases and J 1 base, with 8 bases left between them. CDR3 region: CASSPSRNTGELFF. The CDR3 region has the DNA TGTGCCAGCAGCCCGTCCCGGAACACCGGGGAGCTGTTTTTT.

This chain connects TRBV7-9 to TRBJ2-1, with 7 bases matching TRBD1. Germline trimming cut 7 bases from V and 3 bases from J; bases unmatched to any gene: 12. This CDR3 comprises 16 residues. Germline CDR1 and CDR2: SEHNR and FQNEAQ (reference sequence). This chain's CDR3 is CASTPLWTGDYNEQFF. The DNA of the CDR3 is TGTGCCAGCACCCCTCTATGGACAGGAGACTACAATGAGCAGTTCTTC.

This clonotype has a count of ten or more. The chain uses TRBV29-1 and TRBJ1-1; D is ambiguous. V was clipped by 7 bases and J by 0 bases, with 12 bases between them. Germline lookup yields CDR1 SQVTM and CDR2 ANQGSEA. The CDR3 is 13 residues long. The CDR3 is CSASERMNTEAFF. DNA of the CDR3: TGCAGCGCCTCCGAGAGAATGAACACTGAAGCTTTCTTT.

This clonotype occurred many times. V is TRBV10-3 and J is TRBJ2-3; maybe TRBD2 (6 bases). Germline CDR1 and CDR2: ENHRY and SYGVKD. The CDR3 is 15 residues long. The V and J ends lost 2 bases and 0 bases respectively, with 9 bases between them. The CDR3 coding sequence is TGTGCCATCAGTGAGACCACTAGCAGCACAGATACGCAGTATTTT. Its translation is CAISETTSSTDTQYF.

This clonotype appeared many times. This chain uses TRBV20-1 with TRBJ1-2; D not certain. V lost 5 bases and J lost 0, with 16 bases in between. From germline, CDR1 is DFQATT and CDR2 SNEGSKA (reference sequence). The CDR3 contains 15 residues. Here the CDR3 DNA reads TGCAGTGCTTCCGTCCTCGGAATAGCTAACTATGGCTACACCTTC. Translation: CSASVLGIANYGYTF.

In this sample, this clonotype turned up a few times. The gene calls are TRBV2 and TRBJ2-4, with D maybe TRBD2 (5 bases). Per germline, CDR1 SNHLY and CDR2 FYNNEI. This CDR3 is built from 14 residues. V lost 1 base and J lost 1, with 5 bases in between. CDR3 amino acids: CASSEGEAKNIQYF. As DNA, the CDR3 is TGTGCCAGCAGTGAAGGGGAGGCCAAAAACATTCAGTACTTC.